The 15 T cell receptor beta chains given below trace back to one sample, sequenced in a study of shared T cell receptors in the human thymus. Libraries were prepared by immunoSEQ multiplex PCR; TCRdb keeps only in-frame clonotypes and omits some of them. The sample records hundreds of thousands of clones, 80% to 90% being singletons. These same data were also listed under a study on human thymus T cells.

The sequenced sample consisted of thymocytes. The receptors come from a girl under two years old with a congenital heart defect.

The chain is built from TRBV19 and TRBJ1-4, with 7 nucleotides matching TRBD1. This CDR3 is 17 amino acids long. V shed 5 bases and J 7 bases; nucleotides not matched to a gene: 16. Germline V gives CDR1 LNHDA, CDR2 SQIVND (reference sequence). DNA of the CDR3: TGTGCCAGTAGTTTCCCAATACCAGGGGGTGTTGGTGAAAAACTGTTTTTT. Amino acids: CASSFPIPGGVGEKLFF.

V gene TRBV6-5 combines with J gene TRBJ2-2; no clear D. V lost 7 bases, J lost 3 bases, and 6 bases lay in between. Germline V gives CDR1 MNHEY, CDR2 SVGAGI. This CDR3 is 12 amino acids long. This CDR3 is CASNTDTGELFF. The CDR3 DNA reads TGTGCCAGCAATACAGACACCGGGGAGCTGTTTTTT.

This clone was recorded a few times. The V and J genes are TRBV7-4 and TRBJ1-1, with TRBD1 as a possible D gene (5 bases). The CDR3 runs 21 residues. V was cut by 5 bases and J by 6 bases, with 37 bases left in between. Germline V lookup: CDR1 SGHVT, CDR2 SQSDAQ. The CDR3 reads CASSPTAGENQSMNTAAEAFF. The DNA of the CDR3 is TGTGCCAGCAGCCCAACGGCGGGGGAAAATCAATCAATGAACACTGCCGCTGAAGCTTTCTTT.

The chain joins TRBV5-6 to TRBJ1-1; D is unresolved. The CDR3 runs 13 residues. Trimming took off 3 bases at V and 0 bases at J, with 6 bases between the two ends. In germline, CDR1 is SGHDT, CDR2 YYEEEE. The CDR3 is CASSSLVNTEAFF. The CDR3 bases are TGTGCCAGCAGCTCATTAGTGAACACTGAAGCTTTCTTT. Variable domain in full (rest from reference TRBV5-6 and TRBJ1-1): DAGVTQSPTHLIKTRGQQVTLRCSPKSGHDTVSWYQQALGQGPQFIFQYYEEEERQRGNFPDRFSGHQFPNYSSELNVNALLLGDSALYLCASSSLVNTEAFFGQGTRLTVV.

This chain uses TRBV11-2 with TRBJ2-1, with D tentatively TRBD2 (6 bases). CDR1 and CDR2 from the germline V gene are SGHAT and FQNNGV. The V end was cut by 5 bases, the J end by 8 bases, with 22 bases between. The CDR3 has 16 amino acids. The CDR3 is CASSPRLGRGGYEQFF. CDR3 nucleotides: TGTGCCAGCAGCCCTCGTTTAGGTCGTGGGGGGTATGAGCAGTTCTTC.

The V and J genes are TRBV7-8 and TRBJ1-6; D gene ambiguous. The CDR3 length is 20 residues. CDR1 and CDR2 from the germline V gene are SGHVS and FQNEAQ. The V end lost 0 bases, the J end lost 0 bases, and 18 bases lay between the germline ends. CDR3 region: CASSLAKGGALSSYNSPLHF. CDR3 nucleotide sequence: TGTGCCAGCAGCTTAGCCAAAGGAGGAGCACTGAGCTCCTATAATTCACCCCTCCACTTT.

This chain connects TRBV7-2 to TRBJ2-5, with 14 bases identical to TRBD2. The CDR3 is made up of 17 amino acids. CDR1 and CDR2 (germline): SGHTA, FQGNSA. The V and J ends lost 5 bases and 2 bases, in that order; junction bases with no gene match: 7. CDR3 region: CASSQIRTSGGQETQYF. Written as DNA, the CDR3 is TGTGCCAGCAGCCAAATAAGGACTAGCGGGGGGCAAGAGACCCAGTACTTC.

This chain uses TRBV5-1 with TRBJ1-4; 11 nucleotides line up with TRBD1. The CDR3 runs 18 residues. J was trimmed by 3 bases and V by 8 bases; bases with no gene match: 15. Germline CDR1 and CDR2: SGHRS and YFSETQ. CDR3 in amino acids: CASRPQRTGGESNEKLFF. The CDR3 region has the DNA TGCGCCAGTCGCCCACAAAGGACAGGGGGCGAGTCTAATGAAAAACTGTTTTTT.

As to this clone: One end of the junction does not line up with germline, which may come from a read error. The rearrangement uses TRBV7-7 and TRBJ2-5; 14 bases agree with TRBD2. Germline CDR1 is SSHAT and CDR2 is FNYEAQ (reference sequence). This CDR3 is built from 17 residues. Here the CDR3 reads CASSLTGTSGGRETQYF. In DNA form, the CDR3 reads TGTGCTAGCAGCTTAACCGGGACTAGCGGGGGTAGGGAGACCCAGTACTTC.

Concerning this clone: At one of its ends the junction is not consistent with the germline gene, which may arise from a read error. The rearrangement links TRBV6-1 to TRBJ2-7, with 10 bases identical to TRBD2. The germline CDR1 and CDR2 sequences are MNHNS and SASEGT. The CDR3 has 16 residues. CDR3 nucleotide sequence: TGTGCCATCAGTGATCCTCCTAGCGGGAGCTCCTACGAGCAGTACTTC. Amino acids: CAISDPPSGSSYEQYF.

This clone has just a few counts. V is TRBV7-6 and J is TRBJ1-1, with TRBD1 as a possible D gene (6 bases). The V gene's germline CDR1 is SGHVS and CDR2 FNYEAQ. V was shortened by 0 bases and J by 11 bases, with 13 bases between the two germline ends. This CDR3 is 13 amino acids long. The CDR3 DNA reads as TGTGCCAGCAGCTTAGCGGAAGGGGGGGGCGCTTTCTTT. This codes for CASSLAEGGGAFF.

V gene TRBV9 combines with J gene TRBJ2-5; 10 bases are a match to TRBD2. V was pared by 4 bases and J by 3 bases, with 6 bases of the junction left unmatched. Germline CDR1 and CDR2: SGDLS and YYNGEE. The CDR3 length is 15 residues. The DNA for the CDR3 is TGTGCCAGCAGCTTCAGCGGGGGGGCGAAAGAGACCCAGTACTTC. Its protein is CASSFSGGAKETQYF.

The CDR3 sequence is CASSPRDYYEQYF. The CDR3, as DNA: TGTGCCAGCAGCCCCCGGGACTACTACGAGCAGTACTTC. The chain couples TRBV7-6 to TRBJ2-7; TRBD2 matches 7 bases. The germline V gene has CDR1 SGHVS and CDR2 FNYEAQ. The CDR3 has 13 residues. Trimming at V came to 5 bases and at J to 3 bases, leaving 4 bases not matched to a gene.

This chain links TRBV7-7 with TRBJ1-3; tentative D call: TRBD1 (5 bases). The V end lost 5 bases, the J end lost 7 bases, and 18 bases lay between the germline ends. The CDR3 is 15 residues long. Per germline, CDR1 SSHAT and CDR2 FNYEAQ (reference sequence). The CDR3 DNA reads TGTGCCAGCAGCCCACACCCCCCCAGGGTCAACACCATATATTTT. Translation: CASSPHPPRVNTIYF. The full variable domain, its missing parts supplied by reference TRBV7-7 and TRBJ1-3, is GAGVSQSPRYKVTKRGQDVTLRCDPISSHATLYWYQQALGQGPEFLTYFNYEAQPDKSGLPSDRFSAERPEGSISTLTIQRTEQRDSAMYRCASSPHPPRVNTIYFGEGSWLTVV.

The V and J genes are TRBV14 and TRBJ2-2; maybe TRBD2 (6 bases). CDR1 is SGHDN and CDR2 is FVKESK in the germline V gene. The CDR3 is made up of 20 amino acids. The V gene lost 1 base and the J gene lost 2 bases, with 23 bases spanning the gap. CDR3 in amino acids: CASSQGPRSPGLLNTGELFF. DNA for the CDR3: TGTGCCAGCAGCCAAGGGCCCCGCTCTCCGGGACTGTTAAACACCGGGGAGCTGTTTTTT.